The next 18 T cell receptor beta chains were all read from a single sample in a study of CD8+ T cells in alopecia areata. RNA was isolated and reverse transcribed to cDNA, the sequencing template. Generated by immunoSEQ multiplex PCR, the TCRdb table keeps only in-frame clones and is missing some. This table has 90,000 to 120,000 clones, approximately 59% appearing once. The specimen was CD8+ T cells sorted from blood. The receptors come from a human donor in good health.

The genes are TRBV4-3 and TRBJ2-7, with a tentative D call TRBD1 (6 bases). The germline CDR1 and CDR2 sequences are LGHNA and YSLEER. The CDR3 is made up of 13 amino acids. V lost 3 bases and J 5 bases, leaving 11 bases between the germline ends. The CDR3 DNA sequence: TGCGCCAGCAGCCAGATTTCAGGGGACGAGCAGTACTTC. Translation gives CASSQISGDEQYF.

CDR3 sequence reads: CATSREGAGATYQETQYF. The CDR3 nucleotides are TGTGCCACCAGCAGAGAGGGAGCGGGGGCTACGTACCAAGAGACCCAGTACTTC. V is TRBV15 and J is TRBJ2-5; 8 positions agree with TRBD2. The CDR3 consists of 18 residues. V lost 0 bases and J lost 0; bases outside the gene matches: 9. Germline lookup yields CDR1 LNHNV and CDR2 YYDKDF (reference sequence).

V is TRBV9 and J is TRBJ2-7, with 8 nucleotides matching TRBD1. Germline values: CDR1 SGDLS, CDR2 YYNGEE. V was pared by 1 base and J by 5 bases, with 11 bases of the junction left unmatched. The CDR3 is 16 amino acids. The CDR3 protein is CASSVPTGTGLDEQYF. The CDR3 region has the DNA TGTGCCAGCAGCGTACCCACCGGGACAGGTCTCGACGAGCAGTACTTC.

Of note for this clone: Other DNA sequences in the sample encode the same CDR3. V usage is TRBV5-6 and J usage is TRBJ2-3, with D uncertain. CDR3 length: 12 residues. The V end was cut by 3 bases, the J end by 1 base, with 3 bases between. The germline CDR1 and CDR2 sequences are SGHDT and YYEEEE. CDR3 DNA sequence: TGTGCCAGCAGCTCGGGCACAGATACGCAGTATTTT. It codes for CASSSGTDTQYF.

The sample holds a few counts of this clone. The chain links TRBV7-9 to TRBJ2-2; D is unclear. From germline, CDR1 is SEHNR and CDR2 FQNEAQ (reference sequence). This CDR3 region has 18 residues. Trimming took off 3 bases at V and 3 bases at J, with 20 bases between the two ends. Here the CDR3 DNA reads TGTGCCAGCAGCTTTTCCCTCGAGCAGCTCCGTGACACCGGGGAGCTGTTTTTT. Its translation is CASSFSLEQLRDTGELFF.

This clone occurred a few times. The rearrangement uses TRBV13 and TRBJ2-7; 7 positions match TRBD2. The CDR3 contains 14 residues. J lost 2 bases, V lost 4 bases, and 5 bases had no gene match. Looked up from germline, CDR1 is PRHDT and CDR2 is FYEKMQ (reference sequence). CDR3 sequence reads: CASSSRDYPYEQYF. The CDR3, as DNA: TGTGCCAGCAGCTCACGGGACTACCCCTACGAGCAGTACTTC.

This clone is a singleton in its sample. This sequence joins TRBV10-3 and TRBJ2-7; D remains ambiguous. The CDR3 is 11 residues long. Germline V gene sequence: CDR1 ENHRY, CDR2 SYGVKD. With 7 bases removed from V and 7 bases from J, the gap between germline ends came to 11 bases. This CDR3 reads CAINSAGEQYF. Here the CDR3 DNA reads TGTGCCATCAATTCCGCCGGGGAGCAGTACTTC.

This clone was detected a few times. This chain uses TRBV29-1 with TRBJ2-1; no definite D call. V was clipped by 7 bases and J by 5 bases, with 9 bases between them. The germline V gene has CDR1 SQVTM and CDR2 ANQGSEA. The CDR3 is 11 residues long. The CDR3 sequence is CSAYRDNEQFF. CDR3 bases: TGCAGCGCTTACCGGGACAATGAGCAGTTCTTC.

Notes on this clone: At one of its ends the junction is not consistent with the germline gene, which may arise from a read error. J is TRBJ2-5 and V is TRBV29-1, with D tentatively TRBD2 (5 bases). The CDR3 runs to 10 residues. Germline CDR1 reads SQVTM; CDR2 reads ANQGSEA. Here the CDR3 reads CSVEEGTQYF. The CDR3 DNA is TGCAGCGTAGAAGAGGGGACCCAGTACTTC.

This chain links TRBV4-1 with TRBJ2-2; unclear D gene. Trimming removed 0 bases from V and 1 base from J, with 9 bases in between. CDR1 and CDR2 from the germline V gene are MGHRA and YSYEKL. The CDR3 totals 16 residues. CDR3 loop: CASSQDFAGNTGELFF. The CDR3 bases are TGCGCCAGCAGCCAAGATTTTGCCGGGAACACCGGGGAGCTGTTTTTT.

The J gene is TRBJ1-5, the V gene TRBV7-6; D gene uncertain. Germline V CDR1 and CDR2: SGHVS, FNYEAQ. The CDR3 loop spans 10 amino acids. Trimming removed 7 bases at V and 5 bases at J, with 3 bases between. In DNA form, the CDR3 reads TGTGCCAGCATTGATCAGCCCCAGCATTTT. It specifies CASIDQPQHF.

The chain combines TRBV19 with TRBJ1-1; D gene uncertain. This CDR3 spans 13 amino acids. V lost 3 bases, J lost 3 bases, and 8 bases lay in between. Per the germline V gene, CDR1 is LNHDA and CDR2 is SQIVND (reference sequence). CDR3 residues: CASSMSIDTEAFF. The CDR3 nucleotides are TGTGCCAGTAGTATGTCAATCGACACTGAAGCTTTCTTT. Variable domain in full (rest from reference TRBV19 and TRBJ1-1): DGGITQSPKYLFRKEGQNVTLSCEQNLNHDAMYWYRQDPGQGLRLIYYSQIVNDFQKGDIAEGYSVSREKKESFPLTVTSAQKNPTAFYLCASSMSIDTEAFFGQGTRLTVV.

This clone was recorded only once. J is TRBJ2-1 and V is TRBV10-3; 12 bases match TRBD2. The CDR3 covers 17 residues. CDR1 and CDR2 from the germline V gene are ENHRY and SYGVKD. J lost 4 bases, V lost 3 bases, and 7 bases had no gene match. CDR3 residues: CAISDGALAGGYNEQFF. CDR3 sequence (DNA): TGTGCCATCAGTGACGGGGCACTAGCGGGGGGATACAATGAGCAGTTCTTC.

This chain joins TRBV13 and TRBJ2-1; D gene ambiguous. Per germline, CDR1 PRHDT and CDR2 FYEKMQ (reference sequence). The germline V and J ends were trimmed by 4 bases and 8 bases, with 15 bases remaining between them. CDR3 length: 14 amino acids. The CDR3 region has the DNA TGTGCCAGCAGCTGTCGACCATTTCCGGATGAGCAGTTCTTC. Protein sequence: CASSCRPFPDEQFF.

J is TRBJ2-1 and V is TRBV7-9; no definite D call. Germline V CDR1 and CDR2: SEHNR, FQNEAQ (reference sequence). Trimming cost V 3 bases and J 7 bases, with 10 bases left between them. CDR3 length: 13 residues. Written as DNA, the CDR3 is TGTGCCAGCAGCTTTAAGGAGCTAAATGAGCAGTTCTTC. Its protein is CASSFKELNEQFF.

The CDR3 DNA is TGCGCCAGTAGCGGGGGGCAGGGAGATACGCAGTATTTT. Protein product: CASSGGQGDTQYF. V gene TRBV10-2 combines with J gene TRBJ2-3, with 10 bases lining up with TRBD2. The V and J ends lost 9 bases and 5 bases, in that order; junction bases with no gene match: 5. The CDR3 loop spans 13 amino acids. The germline V gene encodes CDR1 WSHSY and CDR2 SAAADI.

The CDR3 sequence is CASSLTSLPYNEQFF. The CDR3 bases are TGTGCCAGCAGTTTGACTAGCCTCCCCTACAATGAGCAGTTCTTC. The rearrangement links TRBV27 to TRBJ2-1, with 7 bases fitting TRBD2. Looked up from germline, CDR1 is MNHEY and CDR2 is SMNVEV (reference sequence). With 3 bases clipped from V and 2 bases from J, the junction kept 4 bases outside the gene matches. This CDR3 has 15 amino acids.

The genes are TRBV15 and TRBJ2-7; D is unresolved. The germline V and J ends were trimmed by 3 bases and 6 bases, with 12 bases remaining between them. Germline V gives CDR1 LNHNV, CDR2 YYDKDF (reference sequence). CDR3 length: 13 amino acids. This CDR3 reads CATSRTPSAEQYF. In DNA form, the CDR3 reads TGTGCCACCAGCAGGACCCCCTCTGCCGAGCAGTACTTC.